The present entry profiles one T cell receptor beta chain with its context. Its matching antigen is unknown. From the reads, TCRdb called clonotypes with MiXCR, one entry per CDR3 protein. The profile shows around 95,000 distinct CDR3 sequences, about 29% of them singletons. This entry belongs to a study of T cell repertoires in cytomegalovirus infection. Study as a whole: Use of recently identified HLA-C-restricted and well-studied HLA-B-restricted CMV epitopes was part of the study.

General study results and limits: Clonotypes of TCR beta that were HLA-C-restricted and CMV-specific dominated the ex vivo response.

Germline values: CDR1 DFQATT, CDR2 SNEGSKA (reference sequence). This CDR3 spans 11 amino acids. J was trimmed by 10 bases and V by 6 bases; bases with no gene match: 4. The sequence derives from a human donor in good health (CMV status not recorded). Some clones in this sample may be carry-over from other donors' samples. J is TRBJ2-1 and V is TRBV20-1, with 9 bases matching TRBD1. Sequences were derived from CD8+ T cells from cultured PBMCs, sampled from culture after CMV antigen stimulation. As DNA, the CDR3 is TGCAGTGCGTACACAGGGGGCGAGCAGTTCTTC. It is translated as CSAYTGGEQFF.